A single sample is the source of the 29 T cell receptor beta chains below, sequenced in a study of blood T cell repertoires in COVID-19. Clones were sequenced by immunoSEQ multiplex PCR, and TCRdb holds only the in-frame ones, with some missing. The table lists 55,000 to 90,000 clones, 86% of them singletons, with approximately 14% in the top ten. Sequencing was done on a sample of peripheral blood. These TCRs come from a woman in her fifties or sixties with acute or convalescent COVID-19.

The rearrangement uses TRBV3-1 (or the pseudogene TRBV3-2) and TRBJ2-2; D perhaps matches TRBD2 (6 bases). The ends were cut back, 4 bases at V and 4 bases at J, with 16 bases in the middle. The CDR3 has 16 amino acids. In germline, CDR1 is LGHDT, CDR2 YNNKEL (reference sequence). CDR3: CASSPYRAGGTGELFF. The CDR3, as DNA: TGTGCCAGCAGCCCCTACCGGGCCGGGGGCACCGGGGAGCTGTTTTTT.

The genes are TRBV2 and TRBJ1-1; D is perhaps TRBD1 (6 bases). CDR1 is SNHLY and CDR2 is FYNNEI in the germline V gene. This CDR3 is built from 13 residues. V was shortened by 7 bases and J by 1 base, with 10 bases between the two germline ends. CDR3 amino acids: CASTTQGNTEAFF. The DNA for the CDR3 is TGTGCCAGCACTACACAGGGGAACACTGAAGCTTTCTTT.

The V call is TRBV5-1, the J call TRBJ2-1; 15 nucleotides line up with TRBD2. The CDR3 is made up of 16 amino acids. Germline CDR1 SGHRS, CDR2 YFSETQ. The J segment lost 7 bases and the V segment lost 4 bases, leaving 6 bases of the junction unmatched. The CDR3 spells CASSPGTSGGPNEQFF. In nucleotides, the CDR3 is TGCGCCAGCAGCCCGGGGACTAGCGGGGGGCCAAATGAGCAGTTCTTC.

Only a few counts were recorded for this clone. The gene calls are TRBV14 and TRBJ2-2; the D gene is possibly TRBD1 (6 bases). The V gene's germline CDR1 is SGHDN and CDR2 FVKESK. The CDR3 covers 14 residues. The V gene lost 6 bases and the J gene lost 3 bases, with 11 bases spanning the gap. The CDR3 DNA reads TGTGCCAGCAGGAGGACAGTTGACACCGGGGAGCTGTTTTTT. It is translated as CASRRTVDTGELFF.

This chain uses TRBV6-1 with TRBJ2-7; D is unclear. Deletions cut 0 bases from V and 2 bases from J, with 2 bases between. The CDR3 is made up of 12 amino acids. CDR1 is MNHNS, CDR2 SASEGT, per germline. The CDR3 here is CASSEAAYEQYF. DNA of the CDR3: TGTGCCAGCAGTGAAGCCGCCTACGAGCAGTACTTC.

The CDR3, as DNA: TGTGCCAGCACGCCGGGACACCGAGGTTCACCCCTCCACTTT. Translating it yields CASTPGHRGSPLHF. The chain is built from TRBV2 and TRBJ1-6; maybe TRBD1 (6 bases). Trimming shortened V by 7 bases and J by 9 bases, and 16 bases separated the two germline ends. CDR3 length: 14 amino acids. Germline V gene data show CDR1 as SNHLY and CDR2 as FYNNEI. Full variable domain (missing parts from reference TRBV2 and TRBJ1-6): EPEVTQTPSHQVTQMGQEVILRCVPISNHLYFYWYRQILGQKVEFLVSFYNNEISEKSEIFDDQFSVERPDGSNFTLKIRSTKLEDSAMYFCASTPGHRGSPLHFGNGTRLTVT.

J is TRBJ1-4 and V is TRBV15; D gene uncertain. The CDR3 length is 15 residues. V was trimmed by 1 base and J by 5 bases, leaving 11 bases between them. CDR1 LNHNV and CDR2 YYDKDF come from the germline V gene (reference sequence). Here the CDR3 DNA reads TGTGCCACCAGCAGAGCTCGGGGTGACAATGAAAAACTGTTTTTT. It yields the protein CATSRARGDNEKLFF.

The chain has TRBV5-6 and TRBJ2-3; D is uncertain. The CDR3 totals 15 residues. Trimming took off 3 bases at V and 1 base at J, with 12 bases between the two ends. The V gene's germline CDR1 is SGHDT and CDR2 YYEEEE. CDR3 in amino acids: CASSSPWQGTDTQYF. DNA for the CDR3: TGTGCCAGCAGCTCCCCATGGCAGGGCACAGATACGCAGTATTTT.

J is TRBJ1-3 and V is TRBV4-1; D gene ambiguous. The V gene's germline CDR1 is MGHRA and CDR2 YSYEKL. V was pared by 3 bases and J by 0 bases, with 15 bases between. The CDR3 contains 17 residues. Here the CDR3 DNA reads TGCGCCAGCAGCCACCTATCCGATACCATCTCTGGAAACACCATATATTTT. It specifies CASSHLSDTISGNTIYF.

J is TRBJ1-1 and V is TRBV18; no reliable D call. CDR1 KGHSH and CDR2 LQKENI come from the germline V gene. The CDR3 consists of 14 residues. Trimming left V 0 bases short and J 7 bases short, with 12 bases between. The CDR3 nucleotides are TGTGCCAGCTCACCACCCTTTCCGAACGGTGAAGCTTTCTTT. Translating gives CASSPPFPNGEAFF.

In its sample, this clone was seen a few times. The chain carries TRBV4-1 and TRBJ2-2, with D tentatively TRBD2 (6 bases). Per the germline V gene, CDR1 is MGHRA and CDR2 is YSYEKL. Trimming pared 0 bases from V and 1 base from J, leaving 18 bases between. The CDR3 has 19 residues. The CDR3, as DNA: TGCGCCAGCAGCCAAGATGCGCTTGGGCAGGGACTGAACACCGGGGAGCTGTTTTTT. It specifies CASSQDALGQGLNTGELFF.

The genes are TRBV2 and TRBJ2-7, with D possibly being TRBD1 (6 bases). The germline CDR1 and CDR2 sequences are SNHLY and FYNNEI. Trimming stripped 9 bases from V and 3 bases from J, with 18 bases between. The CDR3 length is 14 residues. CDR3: CASRRTVVVYEQYF. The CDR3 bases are TGTGCCAGTCGGCGGACAGTAGTCGTCTACGAGCAGTACTTC.

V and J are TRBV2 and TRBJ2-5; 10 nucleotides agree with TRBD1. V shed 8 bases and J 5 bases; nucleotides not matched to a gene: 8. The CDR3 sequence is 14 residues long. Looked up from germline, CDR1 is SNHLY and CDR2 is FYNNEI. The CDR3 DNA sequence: TGTGCCAGCGGACAGGGGGAAGGGTTCGAGACCCAGTACTTC. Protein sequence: CASGQGEGFETQYF.

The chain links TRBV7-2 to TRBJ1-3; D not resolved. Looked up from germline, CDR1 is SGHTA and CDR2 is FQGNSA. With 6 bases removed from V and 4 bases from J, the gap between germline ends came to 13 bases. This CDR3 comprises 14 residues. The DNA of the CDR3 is TGTGCCAGCAGTCCCCTCCTTTCGGGAAACACCATATATTTT. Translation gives CASSPLLSGNTIYF.

In nucleotides, the CDR3 is TGTGCCAGCAGCGGCTGGACTGTCCAAGAGACCCAGTACTTC. This encodes CASSGWTVQETQYF. This chain links TRBV7-9 with TRBJ2-5; TRBD2 might be the D (5 bases). This CDR3 comprises 14 residues. V dropped 5 bases and J dropped 1 base, with 11 bases sitting between them. Germline V gene lookup returns CDR1 SEHNR and CDR2 FQNEAQ (reference sequence).

The CDR3, as DNA: TGTGCCAGCAGTACAGGGGGGCCTTACACAGATACGCAGTATTTT. Residues: CASSTGGPYTDTQYF. The chain is built from TRBV28 and TRBJ2-3; the match to TRBD1 covers 8 bases. This CDR3 region has 15 residues. The germline V gene has CDR1 MDHEN and CDR2 SYDVKM. With 5 bases clipped from V and 2 bases from J, the junction kept 6 bases outside the gene matches.

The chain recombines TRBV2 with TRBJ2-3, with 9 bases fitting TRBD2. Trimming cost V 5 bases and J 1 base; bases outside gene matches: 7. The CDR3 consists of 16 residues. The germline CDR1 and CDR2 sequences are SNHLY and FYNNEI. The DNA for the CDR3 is TGTGCCAGCAGTCCACTGACTAGCGGACGCACAGATACGCAGTATTTT. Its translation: CASSPLTSGRTDTQYF. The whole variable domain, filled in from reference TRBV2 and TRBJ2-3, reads EPEVTQTPSHQVTQMGQEVILRCVPISNHLYFYWYRQILGQKVEFLVSFYNNEISEKSEIFDDQFSVERPDGSNFTLKIRSTKLEDSAMYFCASSPLTSGRTDTQYFGPGTRLTVL.

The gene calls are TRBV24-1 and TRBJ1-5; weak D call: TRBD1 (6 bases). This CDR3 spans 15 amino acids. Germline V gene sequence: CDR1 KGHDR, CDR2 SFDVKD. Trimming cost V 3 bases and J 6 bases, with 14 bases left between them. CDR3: CATSDATDRFQPQHF. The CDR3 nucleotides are TGTGCCACCAGTGATGCCACAGACAGGTTTCAGCCCCAGCATTTT.

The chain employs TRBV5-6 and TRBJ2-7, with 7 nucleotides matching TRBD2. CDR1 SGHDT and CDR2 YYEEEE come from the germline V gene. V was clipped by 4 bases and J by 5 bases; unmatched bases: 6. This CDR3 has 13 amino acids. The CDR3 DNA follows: TGTGCCAGCAGCCCGGTGGGGGGGAACGAGCAGTACTTC. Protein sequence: CASSPVGGNEQYF.

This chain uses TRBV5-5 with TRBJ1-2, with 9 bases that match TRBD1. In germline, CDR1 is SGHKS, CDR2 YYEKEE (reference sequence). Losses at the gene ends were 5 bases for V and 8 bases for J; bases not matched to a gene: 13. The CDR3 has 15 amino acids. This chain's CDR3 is CASSSPGQGRRGYTF. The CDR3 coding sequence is TGTGCCAGCAGTTCTCCCGGACAGGGGCGACGGGGCTACACCTTC. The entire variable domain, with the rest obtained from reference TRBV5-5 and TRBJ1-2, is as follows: DAGVTQSPTHLIKTRGQQVTLRCSPISGHKSVSWYQQVLGQGPQFIFQYYEKEERGRGNFPDRFSARQFPNYSSELNVNALLLGDSALYLCASSSPGQGRRGYTFGSGTRLTVV.

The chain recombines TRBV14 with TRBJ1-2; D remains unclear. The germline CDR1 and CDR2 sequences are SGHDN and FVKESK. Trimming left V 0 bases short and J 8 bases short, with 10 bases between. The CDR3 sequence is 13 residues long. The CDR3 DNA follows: TGTGCCAGCAGCCAAGAACTCTCACGAGGCTACACCTTC. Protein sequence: CASSQELSRGYTF.

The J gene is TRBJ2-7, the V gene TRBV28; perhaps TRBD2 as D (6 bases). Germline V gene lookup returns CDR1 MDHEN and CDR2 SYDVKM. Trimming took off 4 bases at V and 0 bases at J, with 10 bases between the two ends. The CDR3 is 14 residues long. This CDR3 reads CASSSPGGSYEQYF. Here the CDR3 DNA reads TGTGCCAGCAGTTCGCCCGGGGGCTCCTACGAGCAGTACTTC.

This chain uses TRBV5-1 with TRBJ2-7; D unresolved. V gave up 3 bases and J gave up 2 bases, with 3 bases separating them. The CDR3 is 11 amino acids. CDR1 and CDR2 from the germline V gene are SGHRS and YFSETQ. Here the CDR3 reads CASSSAYEQYF. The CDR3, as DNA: TGCGCCAGCAGCTCCGCCTACGAGCAGTACTTC. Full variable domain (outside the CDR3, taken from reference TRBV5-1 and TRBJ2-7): KAGVTQTPRYLIKTRGQQVTLSCSPISGHRSVSWYQQTPGQGLQFLFEYFSETQRNKGNFPGRFSGRQFSNSRSEMNVSTLELGDSALYLCASSSAYEQYFGPGTRLTVT.

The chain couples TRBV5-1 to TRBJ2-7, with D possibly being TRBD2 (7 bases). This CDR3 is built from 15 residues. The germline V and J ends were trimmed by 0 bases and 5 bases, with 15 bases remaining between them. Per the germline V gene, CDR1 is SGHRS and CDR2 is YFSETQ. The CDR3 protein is CASSLGGGEAHEQYF. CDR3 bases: TGCGCCAGCAGCTTGGGGGGGGGCGAAGCCCACGAGCAGTACTTC. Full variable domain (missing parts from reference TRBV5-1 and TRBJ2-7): KAGVTQTPRYLIKTRGQQVTLSCSPISGHRSVSWYQQTPGQGLQFLFEYFSETQRNKGNFPGRFSGRQFSNSRSEMNVSTLELGDSALYLCASSLGGGEAHEQYFGPGTRLTVT.

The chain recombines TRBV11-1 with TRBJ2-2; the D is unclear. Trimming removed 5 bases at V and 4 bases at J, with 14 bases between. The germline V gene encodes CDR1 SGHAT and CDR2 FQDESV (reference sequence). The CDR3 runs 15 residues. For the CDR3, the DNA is TGTGCCAGCAGCCCACTACGGCCCCTCACCGGGGAGCTGTTTTTT. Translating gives CASSPLRPLTGELFF.

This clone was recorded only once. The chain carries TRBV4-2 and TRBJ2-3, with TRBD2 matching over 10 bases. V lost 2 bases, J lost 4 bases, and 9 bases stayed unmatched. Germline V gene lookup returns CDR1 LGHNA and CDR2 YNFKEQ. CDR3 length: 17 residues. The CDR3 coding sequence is TGTGCCAGCAGCCAAATCCTAGCGGGGGAGGGGGCAGATACGCAGTATTTT. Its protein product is CASSQILAGEGADTQYF.

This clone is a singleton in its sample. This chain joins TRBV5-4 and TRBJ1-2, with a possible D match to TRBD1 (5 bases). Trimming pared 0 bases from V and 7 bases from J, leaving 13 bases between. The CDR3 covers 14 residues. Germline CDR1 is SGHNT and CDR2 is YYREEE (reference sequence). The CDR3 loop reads CASSLVQGGLGYTF. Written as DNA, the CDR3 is TGTGCCAGCAGCTTGGTCCAGGGAGGACTTGGCTACACCTTC.

CDR3 residues: CASGLGLAGGLPETQYF. DNA for the CDR3: TGTGCTAGTGGTTTGGGACTAGCGGGGGGCCTCCCAGAGACCCAGTACTTC. The rearrangement uses TRBV12-5 and TRBJ2-5; TRBD2 agrees at 13 bases. Germline V gene lookup returns CDR1 LGHNT and CDR2 FRNRAP. The CDR3 runs to 17 residues. V shed 1 base and J 4 bases; nucleotides not matched to a gene: 6.

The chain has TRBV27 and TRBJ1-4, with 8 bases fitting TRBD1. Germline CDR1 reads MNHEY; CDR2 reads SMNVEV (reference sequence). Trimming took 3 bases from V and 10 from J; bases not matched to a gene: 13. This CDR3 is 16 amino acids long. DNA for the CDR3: TGTGCCAGCAGTTTTGCTCGGACAGGGTCTATAGCAAAACTGTTTTTT. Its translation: CASSFARTGSIAKLFF.